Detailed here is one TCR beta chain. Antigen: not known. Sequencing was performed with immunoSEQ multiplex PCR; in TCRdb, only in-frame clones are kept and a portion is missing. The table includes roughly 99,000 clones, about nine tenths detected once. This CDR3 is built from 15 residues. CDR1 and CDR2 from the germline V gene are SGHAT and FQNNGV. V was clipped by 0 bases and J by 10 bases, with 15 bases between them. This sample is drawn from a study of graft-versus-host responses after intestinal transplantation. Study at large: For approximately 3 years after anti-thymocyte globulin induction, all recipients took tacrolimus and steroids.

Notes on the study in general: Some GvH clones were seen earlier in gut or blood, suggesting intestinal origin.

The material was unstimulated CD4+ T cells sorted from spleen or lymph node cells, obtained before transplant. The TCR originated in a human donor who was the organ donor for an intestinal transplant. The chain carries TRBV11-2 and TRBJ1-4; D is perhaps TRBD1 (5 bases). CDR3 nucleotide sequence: TGTGCCAGCAGCTTAGATCCAGGGAAAATGAGAAAACTGTTTTTT. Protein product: CASSLDPGKMRKLFF.